This T cell receptor (beta chain) was identified during a study of radiation and T cells in renal cell carcinoma. Time point of the sample: blood 2 weeks post-SBRT. Described treatment: 15 Gy SBRT to primary tumor, nephrectomy 4 weeks later. TCRdb's table, derived via immunoSEQ multiplex PCR, lists solely in-frame clones and lacks some. The sample carries some 120,000 clones, about 88% recorded once. V dropped 6 bases and J dropped 6; count of bases not matched to a gene: 6. The germline V gene has CDR1 MNHNY and CDR2 SVGAGI (reference sequence). The CDR3 is made up of 14 amino acids. This chain connects TRBV6-6 to TRBJ1-1, with 11 bases fitting TRBD1. The input for sequencing was blood, taken from a patient whose treatment included radiotherapy and nephrectomy. This sequence originates from a woman aged 70 to 79 with renal cell carcinoma. The CDR3 sequence is CASRYGQGAPEAFF. The DNA of the CDR3 is TGTGCCAGCAGATACGGACAGGGGGCCCCTGAAGCTTTCTTT.